This is a list of T cell receptor beta chains from one sample in a study of T-cell reconstitution after alpha-beta-depleted transplantation in children. From the PCR reads, TCRdb called clonotypes with MiXCR, one entry per CDR3 protein. The sample consists of 250,000 to 300,000 distinct CDR3 sequences, roughly 8.2% of them appearing once. Sequenced here: peripheral blood, sampled 360 days after TCRalphabeta/CD19-depleted stem cell transplant. These receptors originate from a female patient under 10 years old who had a stem cell transplant for Fanconi anemia, so the T cells may come from the graft donor. Both conserved end residues are trimmed from each CDR3. Rows give clone size only sometimes, using once, few, many, or a class for an expanded clone.

size: NA; J: TRBJ2-5; V: TRBV24-1; CDR3: ATSDLGTTQY
size: NA; J: TRBJ2-3; V: TRBV12-5; CDR3: ASGYKMTDTQY
size: NA; J: TRBJ1-1; V: TRBV2; CDR3: ASTPTDYLNTEAF
size: NA; J: TRBJ2-5; V: TRBV7-6; CDR3: ASSREGTVEETQY
size: few; J: TRBJ1-3; V: TRBV4-3; CDR3: ASSQDTRDTIY
size: many; J: TRBJ1-1; V: TRBV4-3; CDR3: ASSQARTGLMNTEAF
size: many; J: TRBJ2-7; V: TRBV6-2/TRBV6-3; CDR3: ASMQRGASSYEQY
size: NA; J: TRBJ2-7; V: TRBV10-1; CDR3: ASSDPDSAGYEQY
size: many; J: TRBJ1-2; V: TRBV20-1; CDR3: SARSALDGYT
size: many; J: TRBJ2-7; V: TRBV11-2; CDR3: ASSPDRGLLRYIYEQY
size: NA; J: TRBJ2-1; V: TRBV27; CDR3: ASSFMPAYNEQF
size: NA; J: TRBJ2-1; V: TRBV4-3; CDR3: ASSQEGPYNEQF
size: few; J: TRBJ2-5; V: TRBV5-1; CDR3: ASSLRQGWGETQY
size: many; J: TRBJ2-5; V: TRBV12-3/TRBV12-4; CDR3: ASSFRGGETQY
size: many; J: TRBJ2-7; V: TRBV10-3; CDR3: AISASGGYEQY
size: NA; J: TRBJ2-2; V: TRBV7-8; CDR3: ASSRTSGGINTGELF
size: NA; J: TRBJ2-7; V: TRBV20-1; CDR3: SASDDREELNEQY
size: NA; J: TRBJ2-7; V: TRBV7-3; CDR3: ASSLLGQGRRGYEQY
size: NA; J: TRBJ2-7; V: TRBV20-1; CDR3: SARDSGANPYEQY
size: many; J: TRBJ1-1; V: TRBV7-9; CDR3: ASSIGTRNTEAF
size: NA; J: TRBJ1-1; V: TRBV3-1; CDR3: ASSQVQAGGTEAF
size: many; J: TRBJ2-5; V: TRBV7-2; CDR3: ASSPRRLVPQETQY
size: many; J: TRBJ2-7; V: TRBV10-3; CDR3: AIGEGPSDPYEQY
size: many; J: TRBJ2-5; V: TRBV12-3/TRBV12-4; CDR3: ASRGTGGVGETQY
size: many; J: TRBJ2-7; V: TRBV15; CDR3: ATSLGGAGLHEQY
size: few; J: TRBJ1-1; V: TRBV15; CDR3: ATSRTRGHGWDLGMLGTEAF
size: NA; J: TRBJ1-1; V: TRBV18; CDR3: ASSRGGSTEAF
size: many; J: TRBJ1-1; V: TRBV12-3/TRBV12-4; CDR3: ASSFMSVGAEAF
size: NA; J: TRBJ1-1; V: TRBV20-1; CDR3: SAFKSPLAAF
size: many; J: TRBJ2-4; V: TRBV4-1; CDR3: ASSPGLAGGGSKNIQY
size: many; J: TRBJ1-2; V: TRBV7-2; CDR3: ASSAGTGRVFGGYT
size: many; J: TRBJ2-7; V: TRBV10-3; CDR3: AISDSDYEQY
size: NA; J: TRBJ1-6; V: TRBV11-2; CDR3: ASSSRTYSPLH
size: NA; J: TRBJ1-2; V: TRBV3-1; CDR3: ASSLGNGYT
size: few; J: TRBJ2-1; V: TRBV30; CDR3: AWSRLSYNEQF
size: few; J: TRBJ2-2; V: TRBV6-6; CDR3: ASSYAAGELF
size: many; J: TRBJ2-2; V: TRBV7-3; CDR3: ASSPTGTANTGELF
size: many; J: TRBJ2-1; V: TRBV27; CDR3: ATGTFGMVFDEQF
size: NA; J: TRBJ2-7; V: TRBV28; CDR3: ASSFRTSGSYVQY
size: NA; J: TRBJ2-3; V: TRBV19; CDR3: ASRKGPDRDTDTQY
size: many; J: TRBJ2-1; V: TRBV12-3/TRBV12-4; CDR3: ASSFIAVNNEQF
size: many; J: TRBJ2-1; V: TRBV20-1; CDR3: SARIWTSGVMPFYNEQF
size: NA; J: TRBJ1-2; V: TRBV4-2; CDR3: ASSQGQGYT
size: NA; J: TRBJ1-1; V: TRBV2; CDR3: ASSDPPPRGMNTEAF
size: NA; J: TRBJ2-1; V: TRBV27; CDR3: ASSPMIAGGFFNEQF
size: many; J: TRBJ1-1; V: TRBV5-5; CDR3: ASSDRDRGRYTEAF
size: few; J: TRBJ1-2; V: TRBV20-1; CDR3: SARDLGTGYGYT
size: few; J: TRBJ1-5; V: TRBV27; CDR3: ASSLWYKPNADQPQH
size: many; J: TRBJ2-2; V: TRBV7-6; CDR3: ASSWGTENTGELF
size: many; J: TRBJ2-1; V: TRBV7-2; CDR3: ASSVAASGEQF
size: NA; J: TRBJ1-5; V: TRBV5-1; CDR3: ASSSTPDRGDSNQPQH
size: few; J: TRBJ2-1; V: TRBV9; CDR3: ASSDSGERHNEQF
size: NA; J: TRBJ2-1; V: TRBV4-2; CDR3: ASSQVLNEQF